This entry lists 16 T cell receptor beta chains sequenced from one sample in a study of neurological immune-mediated disorders. Via MiXCR, TCRdb re-called the 5' RACE reads, giving one row per CDR3 protein. The table lists about 45,000 distinct CDR3 sequences, about 13% of them singletons. Stated time point: longitudinal time-point 3. Sequences were obtained from PBMCs. Receptors originate from a man aged 30 to 45 in good health.

In this sample, this clonotype turned up many times. This chain connects TRBV28 to TRBJ2-7, with 10 bases that match TRBD2. From germline, CDR1 is MDHEN and CDR2 SYDVKM. CDR3 length: 13 amino acids. V lost 5 bases and J lost 12; bases outside the gene matches: 10. The CDR3 here is CASSLPRLAGVYF. CDR3 nucleotides: TGTGCCAGCAGTCTCCCCCGCCTAGCGGGAGTGTACTTC.

The table lists this clonotype with many counts. The rearrangement uses TRBV7-2 and TRBJ2-1; a weak D match, TRBD2 (7 bases). Looked up from germline, CDR1 is SGHTA and CDR2 is FQGNSA. This CDR3 is built from 15 residues. Between the trimmed V and J ends, which lost 5 bases and 0 bases, there was a span of 11 bases. The CDR3 is CASSPRGPSYNEQFF. As DNA, the CDR3 is TGTGCCAGCAGCCCGCGGGGGCCCTCCTACAATGAGCAGTTCTTC.

As regards this clonotype: A much bigger clone sits one base away, suggesting this may be a read error. This chain connects TRBV5-1 to TRBJ2-6, with a weak D call TRBD2 (5 bases). Germline V CDR1 and CDR2: SGHRS, YFSETQ. This CDR3 region has 17 residues. The germline V and J ends were trimmed by 3 bases and 5 bases, with 18 bases remaining between them. CDR3 amino acids: CASSYGLTQTWANVLTF. In DNA, the CDR3 is TGCGCCAGCAGCTACGGACTTACCCAGACTTGGGCCAACGTCCTGACTTTC.

Remarks on this clonotype: This clone may be a read error of a much larger clone one base away. The chain is built from TRBV20-1 and TRBJ2-7, with D hard to call. Germline values: CDR1 DFQATT, CDR2 SNEGSKA (reference sequence). The V gene lost 6 bases and the J gene lost 5 bases, with 32 bases spanning the gap. The CDR3 runs to 18 residues. The CDR3 here is CSAPPSNSGVTRSDEQYF. The CDR3 nucleotides read TGCAGTGCGCCACCTAGTAACTCAGGCGTCACCCGCTCGGACGAGCAGTACTTC.

This clonotype appeared many times. The chain joins TRBV21-1 to TRBJ2-7; the DNA was not used to check the table's D call, TRBD1. TRBV21-1 constitutes a pseudogene. The CDR3 sequence is 15 residues long. CDR3: CASSKLGQDPSEQYF. The DNA for the CDR3 is TGTGCCAGCAGCAAACTGGGACAGGATCCATCCGAGCAGTACTTC.

This clonotype was recorded many times. The chain is built from TRBV20-1 and TRBJ2-3, with no clear D. The CDR3 sequence is 11 residues long. Trimming shortened V by 8 bases and J by 1 base, and 7 bases separated the two germline ends. Per germline, CDR1 DFQATT and CDR2 SNEGSKA (reference sequence). This chain's CDR3 is CSTQRTDTQYF. DNA of the CDR3: TGCAGTACTCAGCGCACAGATACGCAGTATTTT.

This clonotype has a count of ten or more. The chain employs TRBV5-1 and TRBJ2-7; D remains unclear. Germline V lookup: CDR1 SGHRS, CDR2 YFSETQ. Trimming took 0 bases from V and 3 from J, leaving 13 bases between them. The CDR3 totals 15 residues. CDR3 in amino acids: CASSLARSPGYEQYF. The CDR3 DNA is TGCGCCAGCAGCTTGGCCCGCAGCCCAGGCTACGAGCAGTACTTC.

This clonotype was recorded at least ten times. This chain joins TRBV7-8 and TRBJ2-3; D remains ambiguous. The V end lost 2 bases, the J end lost 1 base, and 7 bases lay between the germline ends. The CDR3 runs to 14 residues. The germline gives CDR1 SGHVS, CDR2 FQNEAQ. The CDR3 region is CASSLSVGTDTQYF. CDR3 DNA: TGTGCCAGCAGCTTAAGCGTGGGCACAGATACGCAGTATTTT. The entire variable domain, with the rest obtained from reference TRBV7-8 and TRBJ2-3, is as follows: GAGVSQSPRYKVAKRGQDVALRCDPISGHVSLFWYQQALGQGPEFLTYFQNEAQLDKSGLPSDRFFAERPEGSVSTLKIQRTQQEDSAVYLCASSLSVGTDTQYFGPGTRLTVL.

This clonotype showed up many times. This chain joins TRBV12-3 or TRBV12-4 and TRBJ2-1; TRBD2 matches 13 bases. The CDR3 runs to 16 residues. The V and J ends lost 6 bases and 7 bases, in that order; junction bases with no gene match: 9. The CDR3 is CASRRPGLAGPNEQFF. CDR3 DNA: TGTGCCAGCAGGCGCCCGGGACTAGCGGGACCAAATGAGCAGTTCTTC.

The sample holds many counts of this clonotype. CDR3 DNA: TGTGCCAGCAGCTTAGATGAGGCATATAGCAATCAGCCCCAGCATTTT. Its translation: CASSLDEAYSNQPQHF. The chain joins TRBV7-8 to TRBJ1-5, with D unclear. The CDR3 totals 16 residues. V was clipped by 1 base and J by 0 bases, with 10 bases between them. Looked up from germline, CDR1 is SGHVS and CDR2 is FQNEAQ.

This clonotype was found many times. The chain is built from TRBV5-1 and TRBJ1-5; 7 bases fit TRBD1. CDR1 is SGHRS and CDR2 is YFSETQ in the germline V gene. The CDR3 totals 17 residues. Germline trimming cut 0 bases from V and 2 bases from J; bases unmatched to any gene: 8. CDR3: CASSLEAGQVRNQPQHF. CDR3 in DNA: TGCGCCAGCAGCTTGGAAGCCGGACAGGTCCGCAATCAGCCCCAGCATTTT.

This clonotype was observed many times. The V and J genes are TRBV5-5 and TRBJ1-2; TRBD1 matches at 7 bases. With 2 bases clipped from V and 4 bases from J, the junction kept 11 bases outside the gene matches. The CDR3 runs to 16 residues. The germline V gene has CDR1 SGHKS and CDR2 YYEKEE (reference sequence). DNA of the CDR3: TGTGCCAGCAGCTTAATCCCGGGACAGCTACTCTATGGCTACACCTTC. Translating it yields CASSLIPGQLLYGYTF.

This clonotype came up many times. This chain's CDR3 is CSARELGEDRDGYTF. The CDR3 coding sequence is TGCAGTGCTAGAGAACTAGGGGAGGATAGAGATGGCTACACCTTC. The rearrangement joins TRBV20-1 to TRBJ1-2; D may be TRBD1 (5 bases). The CDR3 spans 15 residues. CDR1 and CDR2 from the germline V gene are DFQATT and SNEGSKA (reference sequence). The V gene lost 0 bases and the J gene lost 6 bases, with 17 bases spanning the gap.

This clonotype was seen many times. V and J are TRBV6-6 and TRBJ1-1; D gene unclear. The germline CDR1 and CDR2 sequences are MNHNY and SVGAGI (reference sequence). The CDR3 sequence is 13 residues long. Trimming removed 7 bases from V and 5 bases from J, with 14 bases in between. The CDR3 region is CASNAEVRTEAFF. As DNA, the CDR3 is TGTGCCAGCAACGCCGAGGTGAGAACTGAAGCTTTCTTT.

Ten or more counts support this clonotype. The rearrangement links TRBV20-1 to TRBJ2-1; D remains ambiguous. CDR1 is DFQATT, CDR2 SNEGSKA, per germline (reference sequence). This CDR3 has 10 amino acids. Trimming left V 2 bases short and J 4 bases short, with 0 bases between. The CDR3 DNA reads as TGCAGTGCTAGATACAATGAGCAGTTCTTC. It codes for CSARYNEQFF.

This clonotype was counted at least ten times. The J gene is TRBJ1-5, the V gene TRBV2; 8 positions agree with TRBD1. CDR1 and CDR2 from the germline V gene are SNHLY and FYNNEI. The V segment lost 6 bases and the J segment 5 bases; nucleotides outside the gene matches: 6. The CDR3 spans 14 residues. The CDR3 sequence is CASSVQGVDQPQHF. CDR3 in DNA: TGTGCCAGCAGCGTACAGGGGGTCGATCAGCCCCAGCATTTT.